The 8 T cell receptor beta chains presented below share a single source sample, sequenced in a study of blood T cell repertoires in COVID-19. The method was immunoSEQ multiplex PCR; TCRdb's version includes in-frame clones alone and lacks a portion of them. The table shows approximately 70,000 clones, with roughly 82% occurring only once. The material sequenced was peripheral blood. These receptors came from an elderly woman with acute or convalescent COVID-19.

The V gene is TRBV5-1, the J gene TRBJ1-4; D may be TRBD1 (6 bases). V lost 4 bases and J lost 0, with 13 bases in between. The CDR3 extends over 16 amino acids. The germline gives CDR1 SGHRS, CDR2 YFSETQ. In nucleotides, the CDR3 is TGCGCCAGCAGCACCGGACAGAAAGCAACTAATGAAAAACTGTTTTTT. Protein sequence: CASSTGQKATNEKLFF.

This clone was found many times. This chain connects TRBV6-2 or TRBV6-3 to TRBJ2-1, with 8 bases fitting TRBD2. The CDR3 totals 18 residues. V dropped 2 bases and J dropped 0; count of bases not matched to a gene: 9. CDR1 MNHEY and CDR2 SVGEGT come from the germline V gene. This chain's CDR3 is CASSYPSGSRGSYNEQFF. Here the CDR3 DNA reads TGTGCCAGCAGTTACCCTAGCGGGTCTCGGGGCTCCTACAATGAGCAGTTCTTC.

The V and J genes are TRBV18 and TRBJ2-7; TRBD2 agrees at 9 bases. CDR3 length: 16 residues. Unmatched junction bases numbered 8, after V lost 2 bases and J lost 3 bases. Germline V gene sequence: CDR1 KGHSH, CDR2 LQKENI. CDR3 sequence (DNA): TGTGCCAGCTCACCATCCTCGCTAGCGGGAAACTACGAGCAGTACTTC. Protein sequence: CASSPSSLAGNYEQYF.

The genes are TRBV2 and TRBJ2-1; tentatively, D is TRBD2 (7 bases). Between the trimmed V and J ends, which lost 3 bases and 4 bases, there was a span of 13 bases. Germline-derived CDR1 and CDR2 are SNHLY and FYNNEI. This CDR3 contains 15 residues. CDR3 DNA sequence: TGTGCCAGCAGTGAGAGGGGGGGCCCATACAATGAGCAGTTCTTC. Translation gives CASSERGGPYNEQFF.

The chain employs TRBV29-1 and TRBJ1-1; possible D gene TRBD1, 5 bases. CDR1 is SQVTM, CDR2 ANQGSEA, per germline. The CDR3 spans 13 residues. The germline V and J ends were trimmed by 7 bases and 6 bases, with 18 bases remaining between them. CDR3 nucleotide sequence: TGCAGCGCAGGTTCCAGGGTCAAGGCTGAAGCTTTCTTT. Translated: CSAGSRVKAEAFF.

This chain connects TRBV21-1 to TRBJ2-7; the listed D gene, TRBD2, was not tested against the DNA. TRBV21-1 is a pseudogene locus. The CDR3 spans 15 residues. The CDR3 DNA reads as TGTGCCAGCAGCATCGGTAGCGGGAGCTCCTACGAGCAGTACTTC. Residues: CASSIGSGSSYEQYF.

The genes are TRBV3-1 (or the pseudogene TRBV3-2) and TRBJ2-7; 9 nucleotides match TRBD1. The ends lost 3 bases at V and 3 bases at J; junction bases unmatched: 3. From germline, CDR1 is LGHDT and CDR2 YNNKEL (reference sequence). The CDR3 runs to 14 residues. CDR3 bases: TGTGCCAGCAGCCAGGCGGGACAGGGCTACGAGCAGTACTTC. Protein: CASSQAGQGYEQYF.

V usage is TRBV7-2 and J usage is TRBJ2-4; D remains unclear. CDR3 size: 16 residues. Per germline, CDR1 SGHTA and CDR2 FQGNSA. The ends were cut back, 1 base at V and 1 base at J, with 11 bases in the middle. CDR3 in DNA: TGTGCCAGCAGCTTAGTTAGGAGTGGGGCCAAAAACATTCAGTACTTC. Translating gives CASSLVRSGAKNIQYF.